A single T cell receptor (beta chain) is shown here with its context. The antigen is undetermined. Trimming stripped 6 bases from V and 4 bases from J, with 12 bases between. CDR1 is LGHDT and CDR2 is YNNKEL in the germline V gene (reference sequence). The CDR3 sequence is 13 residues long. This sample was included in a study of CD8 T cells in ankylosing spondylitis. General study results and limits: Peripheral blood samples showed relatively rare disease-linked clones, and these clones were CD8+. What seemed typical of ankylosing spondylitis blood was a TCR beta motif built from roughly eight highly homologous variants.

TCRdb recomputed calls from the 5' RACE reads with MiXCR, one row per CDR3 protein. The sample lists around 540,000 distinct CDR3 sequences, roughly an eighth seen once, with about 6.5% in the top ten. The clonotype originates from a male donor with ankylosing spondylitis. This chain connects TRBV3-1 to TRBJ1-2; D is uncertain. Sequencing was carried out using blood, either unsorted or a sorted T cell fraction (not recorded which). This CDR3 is CASRSMQVYGYTF. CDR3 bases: TGTGCCAGCAGGTCTATGCAGGTCTATGGCTACACCTTC.